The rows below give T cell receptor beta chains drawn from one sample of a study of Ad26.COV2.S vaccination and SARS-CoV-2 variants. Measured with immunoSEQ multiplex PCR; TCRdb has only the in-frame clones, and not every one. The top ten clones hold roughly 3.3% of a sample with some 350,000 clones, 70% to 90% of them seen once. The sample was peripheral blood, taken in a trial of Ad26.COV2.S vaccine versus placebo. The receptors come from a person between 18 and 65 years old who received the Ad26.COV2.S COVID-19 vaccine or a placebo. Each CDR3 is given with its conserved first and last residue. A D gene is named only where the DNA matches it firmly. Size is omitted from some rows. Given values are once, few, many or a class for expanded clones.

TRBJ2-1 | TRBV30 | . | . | TGTGCCTGGAGCCTGTACGGGGGGCTAAACAATGAGCAGTTCTTC | CAWSLYGGLNNEQFF
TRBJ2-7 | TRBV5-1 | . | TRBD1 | TGCGCCAGCAGGCCGGGCACAGGGGGGATCTACGAGCAGTACTTC | CASRPGTGGIYEQYF
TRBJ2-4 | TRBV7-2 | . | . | TGTGCCAGCGGATTTCAGGGTGGGTACATTCAGTACTTC | CASGFQGGYIQYF
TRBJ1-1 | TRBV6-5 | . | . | TGTGCCAGCAGTTACAGAGGGGGCACTGAAGCTTTCTTT | CASSYRGGTEAFF
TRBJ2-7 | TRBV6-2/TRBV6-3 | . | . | TGTGCCAGCAGTTGGTACAGCACCTCCTACGAGCAGTACTTC | CASSWYSTSYEQYF
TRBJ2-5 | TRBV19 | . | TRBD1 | TGTGCCAGTAGTATTACAGGGGTCCCCTGGGAGACCCAGTACTTC | CASSITGVPWETQYF
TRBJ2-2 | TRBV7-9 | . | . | TGTGCCAGCAGCTCCGGACCCTCTGGTCCCGGGGAGCTGTTTTTT | CASSSGPSGPGELFF
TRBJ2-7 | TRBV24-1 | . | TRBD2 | TGTGCCACCAGTGACATGGGACTGGCCCAGACTAGCGGGAGGACTTGCTCCTACGAGCAGTACTTC | CATSDMGLAQTSGRTCSYEQYF
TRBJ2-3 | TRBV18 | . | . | TGTGCCAGCTCACCTGGGGGGGCCGGCGATACGCAGTATTTT | CASSPGGAGDTQYF
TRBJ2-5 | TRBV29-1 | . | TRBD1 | TGCAGCGTCGGACAGGTACTAAAAGAGACCCAGTACTTC | CSVGQVLKETQYF
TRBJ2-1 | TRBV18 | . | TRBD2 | TGTGCCAGCTCAACGGGACTAGCGGTAGGAGAGGATGAGCAGTTCTTC | CASSTGLAVGEDEQFF
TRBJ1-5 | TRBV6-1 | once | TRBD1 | TGTGCCAGCAGTGAATTCAGGACAGGGGCCAATCAGCCCCAGCATTTT | CASSEFRTGANQPQHF
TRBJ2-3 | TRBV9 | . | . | TGTGCCAGCAGCGTCTTGGGCAGGTTCACAGATACGCAGTATTTT | CASSVLGRFTDTQYF
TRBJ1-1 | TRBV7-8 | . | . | TGTGCCAGCCTCCTAAGACAGAACACTGAAGCTTTCTTT | CASLLRQNTEAFF
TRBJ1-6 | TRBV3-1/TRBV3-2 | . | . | TGTGCCAGCAGCCAAGACGACTTTCGACGTGATTCACCCCTCCACTTT | CASSQDDFRRDSPLHF
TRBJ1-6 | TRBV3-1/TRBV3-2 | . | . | TGTGCCAGCAGCCAAGTGAGCTTCTCCTATAATTCACCCCTCCACTTT | CASSQVSFSYNSPLHF
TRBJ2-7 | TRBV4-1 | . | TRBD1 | TGCGCCAGCAGCCTGAGCCGGGCCAACAAACAGGGGGCTTTTAACTTC | CASSLSRANKQGAFNF
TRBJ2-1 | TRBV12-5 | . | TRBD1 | TGTGCTAGTGGTTTGGCCCGGACAGGGCACTACAATGAGCAGTTCTTC | CASGLARTGHYNEQFF
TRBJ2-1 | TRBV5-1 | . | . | TGCGCCAGCAGCTTTGACGGGGGAGGTTCCTACAATGAGCAGTTCTTC | CASSFDGGGSYNEQFF
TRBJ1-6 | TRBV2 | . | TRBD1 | TGTGCCAGCAGCAGCACAGGGGGACCTAATTCACCCCTCCACTTT | CASSSTGGPNSPLHF
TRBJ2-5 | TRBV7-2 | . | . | TGTGCCAGCAGCTTAGAATCGGGGCCAGAGACCCAGTACTTC | CASSLESGPETQYF
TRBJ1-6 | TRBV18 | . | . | TGTGCCAGCTCACCAGGGGCAGAGAGCTCACCCCTCCACTTT | CASSPGAESSPLHF
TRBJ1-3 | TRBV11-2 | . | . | TGTGCCAGCAGCTCAAATGGAGTGCGGAACACCATATATTTT | CASSSNGVRNTIYF
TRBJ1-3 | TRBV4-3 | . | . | TGCGCCAGCAGCCAAGAGTGGAAAGGGGTTGGTGGAAACACCATATATTTT | CASSQEWKGVGGNTIYF
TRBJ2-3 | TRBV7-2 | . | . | TGTGCCAGCAGCTTAGCGTCGCAGGGTGCAGATACGCAGTATTTT | CASSLASQGADTQYF
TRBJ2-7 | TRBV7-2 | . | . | TGTGCCAGCAGTCCAGATGGACTGGGGCGCGGGCAGTACTTC | CASSPDGLGRGQYF
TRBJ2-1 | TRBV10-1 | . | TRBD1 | TGCGCCAGCAGCCAGGGACAGGGATTCGGGGATGAGCAGTTCTTC | CASSQGQGFGDEQFF
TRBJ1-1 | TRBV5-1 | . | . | TGCGCCAGCAGCTTGGGGGGGAATGATCCCTCGGCTGAAGCTTTCTTT | CASSLGGNDPSAEAFF
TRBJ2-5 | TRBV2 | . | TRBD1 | TGTGCCAGCAAAGGGGACAGGCAAGAGACCCAGTACTTC | CASKGDRQETQYF
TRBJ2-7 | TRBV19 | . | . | TGTGCCAGTAGTATCGGTAGGCACGAGCAGTACTTC | CASSIGRHEQYF
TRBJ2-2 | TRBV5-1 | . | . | TGCGCCAGCAGCTTGGCCGTTGGCATTACCACCGGGGAGCTGTTTTTT | CASSLAVGITTGELFF
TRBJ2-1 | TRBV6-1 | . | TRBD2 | TGTGCCAGCAGTGAAGCTGTGGCAGGTTCTAGCGGGGGGGCCTACAATGAGCAGTTCTTC | CASSEAVAGSSGGAYNEQFF
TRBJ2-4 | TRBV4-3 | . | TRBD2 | TGCGCCAGCAGCCAACAAACCGGGACTAGCGGGAAACTAGCCAAAAACATTCAGTACTTC | CASSQQTGTSGKLAKNIQYF
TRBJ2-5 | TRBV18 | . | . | TGTGCCAGCTCACCATTCGGGGCCCAAGAGACCCAGTACTTC | CASSPFGAQETQYF
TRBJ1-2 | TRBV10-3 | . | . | TGTGCCATCACCCCCTTCCTTAGACCTCCTAACTATGGCTACACCTTC | CAITPFLRPPNYGYTF
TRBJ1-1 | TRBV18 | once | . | TGTGCCAGCTCCGTGGGGGTGAACACTGAAGCTTTCTTT | CASSVGVNTEAFF
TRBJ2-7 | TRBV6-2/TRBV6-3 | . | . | TGTGCCAGCAGCCTGGGGAGGGGGCGCGTCTACGAGCAGTACTTC | CASSLGRGRVYEQYF
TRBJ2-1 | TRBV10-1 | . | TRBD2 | TGCGCCAGCCGGGGACTAGCGGACAATGAGCAGTTCTTC | CASRGLADNEQFF
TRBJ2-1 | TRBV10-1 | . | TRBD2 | TGCGCCAGCAGTGAGTCCCCTAGCGGGGGGGCCAAAGGGGAGCAGTTCTTC | CASSESPSGGAKGEQFF
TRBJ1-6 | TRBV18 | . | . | TGTGCCAGCTCACCAGACAGACCCGGGGGGTTTACTTCACCCCTCCACTTT | CASSPDRPGGFTSPLHF